These 10 T cell receptor beta chains share one sample of origin, sequenced in a study of T cell responses to AZD1222 COVID-19 vaccine. TCRdb's copy holds only in-frame clones and misses some; the assay was immunoSEQ multiplex PCR. This sample carries over 140,000 clones, with about 2.2% going to the ten biggest clones. Material for sequencing was peripheral blood. These receptors were taken from an adult in good health.

This chain joins TRBV2 and TRBJ1-1, with D uncertain. V lost 3 bases and J lost 5, with 10 bases in between. The CDR3 extends over 13 amino acids. Germline loops: CDR1 SNHLY, CDR2 FYNNEI. The CDR3 protein is CASSEREWTEAFF. In DNA, the CDR3 is TGTGCCAGCAGTGAGAGGGAGTGGACTGAAGCTTTCTTT.

The chain uses TRBV27 and TRBJ2-7; perhaps TRBD1 as D (5 bases). From germline, CDR1 is MNHEY and CDR2 SMNVEV (reference sequence). The CDR3 is 15 amino acids. V was shortened by 0 bases and J by 1 base, with 10 bases between the two germline ends. CDR3: CASSLSLGVSYEQYF. Written as DNA, the CDR3 is TGTGCCAGCAGTTTATCGCTAGGGGTGTCCTACGAGCAGTACTTC.

The J gene is TRBJ1-1, the V gene TRBV5-4; D is perhaps TRBD1 (5 bases). The germline V gene encodes CDR1 SGHNT and CDR2 YYREEE (reference sequence). Between the trimmed V and J ends, which lost 4 bases and 4 bases, there was a span of 14 bases. The CDR3 spans 14 residues. Here the CDR3 reads CASSPGQGSTEAFF. For the CDR3, the DNA is TGTGCCAGCAGCCCTGGGCAGGGTAGCACTGAAGCTTTCTTT.

The CDR3, as DNA: TGTGCCAGCAGCTTGTACCCAGGGGTGGTTCCTCAGTACTTC. Protein product: CASSLYPGVVPQYF. V usage is TRBV5-6 and J usage is TRBJ2-7; perhaps TRBD1 as D (6 bases). The CDR3 spans 14 residues. Germline CDR1 reads SGHDT; CDR2 reads YYEEEE. V was pared by 1 base and J by 10 bases, with 18 bases between.

This sequence joins TRBV7-9 and TRBJ1-1; TRBD1 agrees at 9 bases. This CDR3 has 15 residues. Per the germline V gene, CDR1 is SEHNR and CDR2 is FQNEAQ (reference sequence). Trimming at V came to 5 bases and at J to 3 bases, leaving 7 bases not matched to a gene. In DNA, the CDR3 is TGTGCCAGCAGCCGAACCGACAGGGGGTACACTGAAGCTTTCTTT. The encoded protein is CASSRTDRGYTEAFF.

The chain uses TRBV9 and TRBJ1-2; 7 nucleotides match TRBD1. CDR3 size: 22 residues. The V gene end was trimmed by 0 bases and the J gene end by 0 bases; junction bases not matched to a gene: 23. The germline V gene has CDR1 SGDLS and CDR2 YYNGEE. CDR3 sequence: CASSVDGETTGTATLTNYGYTF. The CDR3 DNA reads TGTGCCAGCAGCGTAGATGGGGAGACGACCGGGACAGCCACCCTAACTAACTATGGCTACACCTTC.

This sequence joins TRBV5-8 and TRBJ2-3; D might be TRBD2 (7 bases). The CDR3 loop spans 16 amino acids. Per the germline V gene, CDR1 is SGHTS and CDR2 is YDEGEE. V was shortened by 4 bases and J by 0 bases, with 15 bases between the two germline ends. The CDR3 bases are TGTGCCAGCAGCCGCAAGGGGGGGTCTAGCACAGATACGCAGTATTTT. The encoded protein is CASSRKGGSSTDTQYF.

The V call is TRBV20-1, the J call TRBJ1-2; no reliable D call. Trimming removed 6 bases at V and 3 bases at J, with 8 bases between. The CDR3 contains 11 residues. The germline gives CDR1 DFQATT, CDR2 SNEGSKA (reference sequence). CDR3 coding DNA: TGCAGTGCCCGGACTGACTATGGCTACACCTTC. This codes for CSARTDYGYTF.

The gene calls are TRBV28 and TRBJ2-7, with TRBD2 matching over 7 bases. CDR1 and CDR2 (germline): MDHEN, SYDVKM. There are 13 residues in the CDR3. In nucleotides, the CDR3 is TGTGCTCTAAGGGCTAGCGGTTCCTACGAGCAGTACTTC. Amino acids: CALRASGSYEQYF. Together with reference TRBV28 and TRBJ2-7, the CDR3 gives the full variable domain: DVKVTQSSRYLVKRTGEKVFLECVQDMDHENMFWYRQDPGLGLRLIYFSYDVKMKEKGDIPEGYSVSREKKERFSLILESASTNQTSMYLCALRASGSYEQYFGPGTRLTVT.

The gene calls are TRBV7-8 and TRBJ1-4; D possibly corresponds to TRBD1 (6 bases). Per the germline V gene, CDR1 is SGHVS and CDR2 is FQNEAQ. The V end was cut by 2 bases, the J end by 8 bases, with 15 bases between. The CDR3 is 15 amino acids. As DNA, the CDR3 is TGTGCCAGCAGCTTACTTCGACAGGCTGGAGAAAAACTGTTTTTT. Its translation: CASSLLRQAGEKLFF.